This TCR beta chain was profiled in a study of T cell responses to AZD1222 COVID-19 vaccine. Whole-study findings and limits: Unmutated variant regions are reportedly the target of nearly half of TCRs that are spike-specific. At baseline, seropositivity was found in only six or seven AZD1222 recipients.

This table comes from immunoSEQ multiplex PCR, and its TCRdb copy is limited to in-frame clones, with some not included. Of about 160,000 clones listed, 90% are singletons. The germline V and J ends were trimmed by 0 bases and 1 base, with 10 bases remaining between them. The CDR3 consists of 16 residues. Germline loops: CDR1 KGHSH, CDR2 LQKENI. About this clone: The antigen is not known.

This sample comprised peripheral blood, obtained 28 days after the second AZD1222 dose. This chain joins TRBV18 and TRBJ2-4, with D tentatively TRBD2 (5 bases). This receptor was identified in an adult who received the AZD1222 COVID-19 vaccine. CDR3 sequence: CASSPPLGEAKNIQYF. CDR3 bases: TGTGCCAGCTCACCACCGTTGGGAGAGGCCAAAAACATTCAGTACTTC. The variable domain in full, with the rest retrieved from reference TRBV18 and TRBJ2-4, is NAGVMQNPRHLVRRRGQEARLRCSPMKGHSHVYWYRQLPEEGLKFMVYLQKENIIDESGMPKERFSAEFPKEGPSILRIQQVVRGDSAAYFCASSPPLGEAKNIQYFGAGTRLSVL.